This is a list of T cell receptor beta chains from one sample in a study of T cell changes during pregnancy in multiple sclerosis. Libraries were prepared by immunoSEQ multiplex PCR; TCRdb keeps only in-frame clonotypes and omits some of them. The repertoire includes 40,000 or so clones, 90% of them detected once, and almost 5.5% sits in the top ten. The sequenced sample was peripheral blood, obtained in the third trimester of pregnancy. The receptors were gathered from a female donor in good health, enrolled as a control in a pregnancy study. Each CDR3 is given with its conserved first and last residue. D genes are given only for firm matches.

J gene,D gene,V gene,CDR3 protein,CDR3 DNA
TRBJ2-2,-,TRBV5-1,CASSLVLAANTGELFF,TGCGCCAGCAGCTTGGTGTTGGCGGCGAACACCGGGGAGCTGTTTTTT
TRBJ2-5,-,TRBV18,CASSPRGQETQYF,TGTGCCAGCTCACCCCGAGGACAGGAGACCCAGTACTTC
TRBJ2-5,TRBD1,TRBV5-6,CASSLDWDRGLETQYF,TGTGCCAGCAGTCTCGACTGGGACAGGGGGTTGGAGACCCAGTACTTC
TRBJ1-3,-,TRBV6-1,CASSEGDEGGNTIYF,TGTGCCAGCAGTGAAGGGGATGAGGGTGGAAACACCATATATTTT
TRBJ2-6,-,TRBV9,CASQGANVLTF,TGTGCCAGCCAGGGGGCCAACGTCCTGACTTTC
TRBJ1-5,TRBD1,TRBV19,CASTKVGDRALDQPQHF,TGTGCCAGTACCAAAGTAGGGGACAGGGCTTTAGATCAGCCCCAGCATTTT
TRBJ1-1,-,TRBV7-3,CASSSNSNTEAFF,TGTGCCAGCAGCTCGAACAGCAACACTGAAGCTTTCTTT
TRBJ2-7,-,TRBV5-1,CASSYYGNEQYF,TGCGCCAGCAGCTATTACGGGAACGAGCAGTACTTC
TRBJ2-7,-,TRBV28,CASSPRDFPSYEQYF,TGTGCCAGCAGTCCCCGGGATTTCCCCTCCTACGAGCAGTACTTC
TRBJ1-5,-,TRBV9,CASSVSGANQPQHF,TGTGCCAGCAGCGTGTCAGGGGCCAATCAGCCCCAGCATTTT